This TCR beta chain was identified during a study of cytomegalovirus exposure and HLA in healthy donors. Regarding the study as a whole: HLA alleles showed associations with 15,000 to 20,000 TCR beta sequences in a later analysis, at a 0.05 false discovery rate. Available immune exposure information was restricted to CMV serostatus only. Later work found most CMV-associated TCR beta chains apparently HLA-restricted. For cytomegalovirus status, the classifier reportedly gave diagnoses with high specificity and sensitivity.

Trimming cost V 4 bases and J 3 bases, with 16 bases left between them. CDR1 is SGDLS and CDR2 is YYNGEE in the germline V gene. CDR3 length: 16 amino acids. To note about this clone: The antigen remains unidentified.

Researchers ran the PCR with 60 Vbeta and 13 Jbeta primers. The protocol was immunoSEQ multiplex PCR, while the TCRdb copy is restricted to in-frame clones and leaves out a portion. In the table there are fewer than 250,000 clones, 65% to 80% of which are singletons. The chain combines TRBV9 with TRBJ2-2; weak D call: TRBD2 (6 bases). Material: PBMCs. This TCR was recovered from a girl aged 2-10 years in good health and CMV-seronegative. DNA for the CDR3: TGTGCCAGCAGCCCGACGTTTTTAGCGGACACCGGGGAGCTGTTTTTT. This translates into CASSPTFLADTGELFF.